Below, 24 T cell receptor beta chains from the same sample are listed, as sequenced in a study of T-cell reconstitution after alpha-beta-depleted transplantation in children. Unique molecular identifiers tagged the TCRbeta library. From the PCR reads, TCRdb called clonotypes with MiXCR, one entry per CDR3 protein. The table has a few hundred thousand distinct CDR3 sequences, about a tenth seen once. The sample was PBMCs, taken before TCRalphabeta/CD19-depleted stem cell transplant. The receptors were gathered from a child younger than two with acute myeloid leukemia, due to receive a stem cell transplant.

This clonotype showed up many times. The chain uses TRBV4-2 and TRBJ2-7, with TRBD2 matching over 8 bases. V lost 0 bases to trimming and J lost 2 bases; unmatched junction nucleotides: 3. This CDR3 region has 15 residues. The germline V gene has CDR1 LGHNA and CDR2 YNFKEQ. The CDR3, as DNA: TGTGCCAGCAGCCAAGAGCCAGCGGGGGCCTACGAGCAGTACTTC. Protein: CASSQEPAGAYEQYF.

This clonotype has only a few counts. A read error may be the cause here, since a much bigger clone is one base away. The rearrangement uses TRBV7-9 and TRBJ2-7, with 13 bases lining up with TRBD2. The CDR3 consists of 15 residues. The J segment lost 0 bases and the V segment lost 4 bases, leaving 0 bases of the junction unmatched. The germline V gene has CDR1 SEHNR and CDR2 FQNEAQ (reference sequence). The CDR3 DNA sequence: TGTGCCAGCAGCTGGACTAGCGGGAGCTCCTACGAGCAGTACTTC. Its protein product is CASSWTSGSSYEQYF.

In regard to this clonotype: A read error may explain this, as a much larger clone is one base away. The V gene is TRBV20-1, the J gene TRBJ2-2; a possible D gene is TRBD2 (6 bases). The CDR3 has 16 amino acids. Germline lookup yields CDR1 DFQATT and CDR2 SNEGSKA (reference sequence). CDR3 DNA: TGCAGTGCTACTACTCCCTATAGCGGACCCACCGGGAAGCTGTTTTTT. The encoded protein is CSATTPYSGPTGKLFF.

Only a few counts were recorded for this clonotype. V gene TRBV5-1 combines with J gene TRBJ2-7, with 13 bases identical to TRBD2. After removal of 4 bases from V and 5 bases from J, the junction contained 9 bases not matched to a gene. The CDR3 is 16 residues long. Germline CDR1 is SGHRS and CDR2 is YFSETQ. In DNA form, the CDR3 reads TGCGCCAGCAGCCCAGGGACTAGCGGGACCCTCCACGAGCAGTACTTC. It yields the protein CASSPGTSGTLHEQYF.

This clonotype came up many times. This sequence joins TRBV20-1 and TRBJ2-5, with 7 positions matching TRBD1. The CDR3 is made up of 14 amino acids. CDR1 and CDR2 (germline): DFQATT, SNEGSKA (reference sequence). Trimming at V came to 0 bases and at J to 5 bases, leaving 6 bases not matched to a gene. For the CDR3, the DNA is TGCAGTGCTAGAGATCGGGTCAGGGGGGAGACCCAGTACTTC. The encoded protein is CSARDRVRGETQYF.

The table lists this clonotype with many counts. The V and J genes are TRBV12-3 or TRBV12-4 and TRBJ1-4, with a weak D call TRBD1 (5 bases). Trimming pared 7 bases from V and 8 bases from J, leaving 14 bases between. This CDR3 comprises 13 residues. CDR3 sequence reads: CASKDTQEEKLFF. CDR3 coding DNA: TGTGCCAGCAAGGACACCCAGGAGGAAAAACTGTTTTTT.

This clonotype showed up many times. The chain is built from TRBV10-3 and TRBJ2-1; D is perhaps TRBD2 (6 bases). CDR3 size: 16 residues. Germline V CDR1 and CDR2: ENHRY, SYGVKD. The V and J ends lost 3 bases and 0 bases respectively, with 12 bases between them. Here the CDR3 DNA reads TGTGCCATCAGTGAACGTCTAGCGATCTCCTACAATGAGCAGTTCTTC. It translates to CAISERLAISYNEQFF.

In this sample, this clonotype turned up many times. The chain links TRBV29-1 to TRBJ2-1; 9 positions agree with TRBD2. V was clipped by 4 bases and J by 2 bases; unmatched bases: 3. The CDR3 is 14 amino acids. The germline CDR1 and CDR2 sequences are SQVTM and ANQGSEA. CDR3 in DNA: TGCAGCGTTGCGGCTAGCGGGACCTACAATGAGCAGTTCTTC. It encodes CSVAASGTYNEQFF.

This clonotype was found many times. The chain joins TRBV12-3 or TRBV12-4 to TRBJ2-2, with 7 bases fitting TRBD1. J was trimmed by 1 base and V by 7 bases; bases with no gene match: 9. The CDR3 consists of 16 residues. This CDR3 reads CASTSPRTGNTGELFF. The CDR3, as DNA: TGTGCCAGCACCTCTCCCCGGACAGGGAACACCGGGGAGCTGTTTTTT.

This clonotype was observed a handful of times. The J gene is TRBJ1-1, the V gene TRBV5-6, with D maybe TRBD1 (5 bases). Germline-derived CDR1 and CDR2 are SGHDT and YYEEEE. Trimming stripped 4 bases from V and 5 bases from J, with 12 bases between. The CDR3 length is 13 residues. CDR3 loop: CASSHRDFTEAFF. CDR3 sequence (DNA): TGTGCCAGCAGCCATCGGGACTTTACTGAAGCTTTCTTT. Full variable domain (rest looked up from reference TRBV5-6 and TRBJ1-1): DAGVTQSPTHLIKTRGQQVTLRCSPKSGHDTVSWYQQALGQGPQFIFQYYEEEERQRGNFPDRFSGHQFPNYSSELNVNALLLGDSALYLCASSHRDFTEAFFGQGTRLTVV.

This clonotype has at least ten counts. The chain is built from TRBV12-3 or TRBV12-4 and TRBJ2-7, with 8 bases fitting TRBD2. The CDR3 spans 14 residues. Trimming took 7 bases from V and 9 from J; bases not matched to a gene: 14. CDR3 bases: TGTGCCAGCATCCCAGCGGGAGAACGCCAAGGGCAGTACTTC. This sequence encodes CASIPAGERQGQYF.

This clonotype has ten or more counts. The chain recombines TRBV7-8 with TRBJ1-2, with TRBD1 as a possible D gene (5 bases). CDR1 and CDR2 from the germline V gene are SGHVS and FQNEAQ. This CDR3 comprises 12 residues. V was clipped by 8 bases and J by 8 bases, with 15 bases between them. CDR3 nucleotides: TGTGCCAGCGGAACAGGCCAATTAGGCTACACCTTC. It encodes CASGTGQLGYTF. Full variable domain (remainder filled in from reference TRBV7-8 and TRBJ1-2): GAGVSQSPRYKVAKRGQDVALRCDPISGHVSLFWYQQALGQGPEFLTYFQNEAQLDKSGLPSDRFFAERPEGSVSTLKIQRTQQEDSAVYLCASGTGQLGYTFGSGTRLTVV.

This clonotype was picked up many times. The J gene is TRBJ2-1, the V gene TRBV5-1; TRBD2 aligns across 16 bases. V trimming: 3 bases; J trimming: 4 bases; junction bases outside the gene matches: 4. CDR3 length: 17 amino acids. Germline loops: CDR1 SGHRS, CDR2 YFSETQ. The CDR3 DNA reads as TGCGCCAGCAGCTCGGGACTAGCGGGAGGGCCATACAATGAGCAGTTCTTC. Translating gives CASSSGLAGGPYNEQFF.

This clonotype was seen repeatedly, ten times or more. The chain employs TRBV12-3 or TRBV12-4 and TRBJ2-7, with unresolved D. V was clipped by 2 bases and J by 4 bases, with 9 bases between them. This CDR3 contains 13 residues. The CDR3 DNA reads TGTGCCAGCAGTTTACCCCCGGCTTACGAGCAGTACTTC. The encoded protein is CASSLPPAYEQYF.

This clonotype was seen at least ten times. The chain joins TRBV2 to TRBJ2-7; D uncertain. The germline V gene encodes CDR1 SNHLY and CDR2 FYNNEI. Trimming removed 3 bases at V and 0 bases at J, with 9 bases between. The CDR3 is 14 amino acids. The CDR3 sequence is CASSELGPSYEQYF. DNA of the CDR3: TGTGCCAGCAGTGAGTTAGGGCCCTCCTACGAGCAGTACTTC.

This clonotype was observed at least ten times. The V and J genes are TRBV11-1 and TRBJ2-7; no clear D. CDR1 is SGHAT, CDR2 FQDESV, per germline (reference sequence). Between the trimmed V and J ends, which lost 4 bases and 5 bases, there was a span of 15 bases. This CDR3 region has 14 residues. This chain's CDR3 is CASSSWGSRDEQYF. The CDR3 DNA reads TGTGCCAGCAGCTCGTGGGGTAGCCGAGACGAGCAGTACTTC.

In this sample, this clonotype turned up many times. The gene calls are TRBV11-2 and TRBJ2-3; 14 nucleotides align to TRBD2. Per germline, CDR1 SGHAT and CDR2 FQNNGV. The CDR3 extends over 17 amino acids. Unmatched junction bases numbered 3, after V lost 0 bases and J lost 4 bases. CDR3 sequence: CASSLDPGLAGADTQYF. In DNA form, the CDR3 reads TGTGCCAGCAGCTTAGATCCGGGACTAGCGGGAGCAGATACGCAGTATTTT. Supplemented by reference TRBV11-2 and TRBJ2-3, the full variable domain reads EAGVAQSPRYKIIEKRQSVAFWCNPISGHATLYWYQQILGQGPKLLIQFQNNGVVDDSQLPKDRFSAERLKGVDSTLKIQPAKLEDSAVYLCASSLDPGLAGADTQYFGPGTRLTVL.

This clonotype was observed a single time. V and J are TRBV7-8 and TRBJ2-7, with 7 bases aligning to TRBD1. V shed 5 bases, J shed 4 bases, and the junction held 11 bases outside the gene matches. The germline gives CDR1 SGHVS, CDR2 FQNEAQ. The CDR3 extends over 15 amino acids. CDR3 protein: CASSSRDSPRYEQYF. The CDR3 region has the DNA TGTGCCAGCAGCAGCCGGGACAGCCCGCGGTACGAGCAGTACTTC.

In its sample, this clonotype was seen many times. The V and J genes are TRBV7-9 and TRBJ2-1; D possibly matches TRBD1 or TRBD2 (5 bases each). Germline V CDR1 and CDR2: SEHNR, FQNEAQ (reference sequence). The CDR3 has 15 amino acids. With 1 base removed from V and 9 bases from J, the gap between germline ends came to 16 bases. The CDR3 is CASSLVRGLITEQFF. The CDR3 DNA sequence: TGTGCCAGCAGCTTAGTCCGGGGCTTGATCACTGAGCAGTTCTTC.

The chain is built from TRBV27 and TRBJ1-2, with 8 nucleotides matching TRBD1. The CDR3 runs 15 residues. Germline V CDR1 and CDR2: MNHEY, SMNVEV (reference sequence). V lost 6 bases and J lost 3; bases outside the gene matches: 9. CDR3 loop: CASRLSTGVDYGYTF. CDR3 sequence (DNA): TGTGCCAGCAGGCTTTCGACAGGGGTGGACTATGGCTACACCTTC.

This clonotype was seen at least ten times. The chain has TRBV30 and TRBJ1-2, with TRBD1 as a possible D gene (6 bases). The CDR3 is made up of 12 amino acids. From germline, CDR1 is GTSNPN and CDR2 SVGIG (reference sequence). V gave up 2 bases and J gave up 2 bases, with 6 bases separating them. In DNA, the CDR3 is TGTGCCTGGAGTAGGGGGAACTATGGCTACACCTTC. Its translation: CAWSRGNYGYTF. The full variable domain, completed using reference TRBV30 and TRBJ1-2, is SQTIHQWPATLVQPVGSPLSLECTVEGTSNPNLYWYRQAAGRGLQLLFYSVGIGQISSEVPQNLSASRPQDRQFILSSKKLLLSDSGFYLCAWSRGNYGYTFGSGTRLTVV.

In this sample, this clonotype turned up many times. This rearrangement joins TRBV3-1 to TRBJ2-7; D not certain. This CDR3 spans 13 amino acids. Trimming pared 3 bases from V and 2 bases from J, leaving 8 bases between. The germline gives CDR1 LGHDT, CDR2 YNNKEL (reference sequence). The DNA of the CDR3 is TGTGCCAGCAGCCAGGGCAGAGCCTACGAGCAGTACTTC. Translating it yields CASSQGRAYEQYF.

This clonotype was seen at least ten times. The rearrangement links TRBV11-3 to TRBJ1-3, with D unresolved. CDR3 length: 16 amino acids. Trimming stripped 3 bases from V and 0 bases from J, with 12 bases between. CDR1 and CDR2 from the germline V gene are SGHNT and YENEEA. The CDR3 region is CASSLMSGSSGNTIYF. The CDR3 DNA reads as TGTGCCAGCAGCTTGATGTCCGGGTCCTCTGGAAACACCATATATTTT.

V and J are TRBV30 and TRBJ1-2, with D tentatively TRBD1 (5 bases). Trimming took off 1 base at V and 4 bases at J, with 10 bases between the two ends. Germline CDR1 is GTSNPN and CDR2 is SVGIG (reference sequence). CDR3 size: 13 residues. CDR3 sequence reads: CAWSGGWGYGYTF. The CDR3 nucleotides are TGTGCCTGGAGTGGGGGGTGGGGCTATGGCTACACCTTC.